This TCR beta chain came from a study of cytomegalovirus exposure and HLA in healthy donors. Notes on the study in general: Analyses of presence/absence relied on an assumption of roughly uniform sequencing depth across donors. From TCR beta sequences, most subjects' HLA-A and HLA-B alleles were reportedly predicted accurately.

On this clone: Its antigen is unidentified.

Donors had nominal health at sampling but likely had unrecorded immune exposures. Both 60 Vbeta primers and 13 Jbeta primers went into the PCR. Using immunoSEQ multiplex PCR, the repertoire was profiled, and TCRdb retains in-frame clones only, with some absent. The table shows some 170,000 clones, with about 80% occurring only once. Sequencing input: PBMCs. This clonotype was sampled from a girl aged 5-17 years in good health and CMV-seropositive.

The DNA of the CDR3 is TGTGCCTGGAGGGGGGGTAGCGACACTGAAGCTTTCTTT. Amino acids: CAWRGGSDTEAFF. The chain links TRBV30 to TRBJ1-1; tentative D call: TRBD1 (5 bases). Per germline, CDR1 GTSNPN and CDR2 SVGIG (reference sequence). This CDR3 has 13 amino acids. Deletions cut 3 bases from V and 3 bases from J, with 11 bases between.